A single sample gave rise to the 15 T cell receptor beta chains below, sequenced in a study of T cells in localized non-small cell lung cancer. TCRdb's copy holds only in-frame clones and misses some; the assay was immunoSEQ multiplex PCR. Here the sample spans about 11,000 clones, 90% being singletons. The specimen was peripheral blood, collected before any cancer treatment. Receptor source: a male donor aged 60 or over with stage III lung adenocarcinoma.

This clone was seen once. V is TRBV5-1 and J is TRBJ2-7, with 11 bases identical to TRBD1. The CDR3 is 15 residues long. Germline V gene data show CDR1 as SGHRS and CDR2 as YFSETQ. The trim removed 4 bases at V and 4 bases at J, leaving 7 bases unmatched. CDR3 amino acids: CASSRRTGGEYEQYF. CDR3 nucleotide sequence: TGCGCCAGCAGCCGACGGACAGGGGGCGAGTACGAGCAGTACTTC. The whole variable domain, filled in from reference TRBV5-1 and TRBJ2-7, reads KAGVTQTPRYLIKTRGQQVTLSCSPISGHRSVSWYQQTPGQGLQFLFEYFSETQRNKGNFPGRFSGRQFSNSRSEMNVSTLELGDSALYLCASSRRTGGEYEQYFGPGTRLTVT.

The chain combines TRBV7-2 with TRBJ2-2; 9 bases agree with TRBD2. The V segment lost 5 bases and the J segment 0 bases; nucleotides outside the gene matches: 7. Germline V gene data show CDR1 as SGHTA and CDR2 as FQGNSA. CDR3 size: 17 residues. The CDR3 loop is CASSPQAGGANTGELFF. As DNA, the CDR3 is TGTGCCAGCAGCCCCCAGGCGGGAGGGGCGAACACCGGGGAGCTGTTTTTT.

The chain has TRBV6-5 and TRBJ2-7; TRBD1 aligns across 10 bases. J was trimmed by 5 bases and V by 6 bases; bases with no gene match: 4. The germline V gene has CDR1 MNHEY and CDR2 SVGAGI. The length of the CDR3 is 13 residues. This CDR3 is CASRETGGDEQYF. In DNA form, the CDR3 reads TGTGCCAGCAGGGAGACAGGGGGCGACGAGCAGTACTTC.

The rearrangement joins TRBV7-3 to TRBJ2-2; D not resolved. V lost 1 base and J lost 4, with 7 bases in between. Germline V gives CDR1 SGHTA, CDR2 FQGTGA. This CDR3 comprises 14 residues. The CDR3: CASSLSPITGELFF. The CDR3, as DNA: TGTGCCAGCAGCTTAAGTCCTATCACCGGGGAGCTGTTTTTT.

CDR3 nucleotides: TGCGCCAGCAGCCAAGATTGGGCGGAGCAGCCCCAGCATTTT. Translating gives CASSQDWAEQPQHF. The chain carries TRBV4-3 and TRBJ1-5, with D uncertain. V gave up 0 bases and J gave up 7 bases, with 10 bases separating them. Germline V lookup: CDR1 LGHNA, CDR2 YSLEER. The CDR3 is 14 residues long.

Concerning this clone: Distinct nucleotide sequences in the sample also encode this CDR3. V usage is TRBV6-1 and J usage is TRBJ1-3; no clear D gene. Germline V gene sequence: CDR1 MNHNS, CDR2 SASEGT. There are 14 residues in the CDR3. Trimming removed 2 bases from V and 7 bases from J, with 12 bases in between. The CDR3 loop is CASSETVYRNTIYF. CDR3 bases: TGTGCCAGCAGTGAAACGGTATATCGGAACACCATATATTTT.

The CDR3 region is CASRGFSGEKLFF. CDR3 in DNA: TGTGCCAGCAGAGGGTTCTCGGGTGAAAAACTGTTTTTT. The V gene is TRBV2, the J gene TRBJ1-4; D gene uncertain. The germline V gene encodes CDR1 SNHLY and CDR2 FYNNEI. V lost 6 bases to trimming and J lost 7 bases, with 12 bases between them. The CDR3 spans 13 residues.

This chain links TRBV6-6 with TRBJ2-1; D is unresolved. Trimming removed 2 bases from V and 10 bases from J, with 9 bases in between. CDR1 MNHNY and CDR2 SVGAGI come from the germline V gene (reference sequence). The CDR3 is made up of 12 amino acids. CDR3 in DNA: TGTGCCAGCAGTTACGAAAGTATCGAGCAGTTCTTC. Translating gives CASSYESIEQFF.

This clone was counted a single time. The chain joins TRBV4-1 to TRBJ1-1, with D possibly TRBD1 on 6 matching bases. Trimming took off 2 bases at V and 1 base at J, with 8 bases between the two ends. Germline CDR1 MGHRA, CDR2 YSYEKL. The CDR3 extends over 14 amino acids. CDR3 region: CASSQTGKNTEAFF. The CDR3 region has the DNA TGCGCCAGCAGCCAAACAGGGAAGAACACTGAAGCTTTCTTT.

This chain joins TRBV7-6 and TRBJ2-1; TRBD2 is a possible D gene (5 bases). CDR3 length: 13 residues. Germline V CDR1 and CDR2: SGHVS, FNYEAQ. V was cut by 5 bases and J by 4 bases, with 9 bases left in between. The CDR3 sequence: CASSSGSYNEQFF. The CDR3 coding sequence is TGTGCCAGCAGCAGCGGATCATACAATGAGCAGTTCTTC.

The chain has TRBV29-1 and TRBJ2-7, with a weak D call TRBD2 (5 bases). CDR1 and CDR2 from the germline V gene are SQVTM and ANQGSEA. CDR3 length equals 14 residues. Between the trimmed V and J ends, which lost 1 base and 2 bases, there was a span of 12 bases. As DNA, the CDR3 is TGCAGCGTTGAAGGAGGGTCGCAGGCCTACGAGCAGTACTTC. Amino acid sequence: CSVEGGSQAYEQYF.

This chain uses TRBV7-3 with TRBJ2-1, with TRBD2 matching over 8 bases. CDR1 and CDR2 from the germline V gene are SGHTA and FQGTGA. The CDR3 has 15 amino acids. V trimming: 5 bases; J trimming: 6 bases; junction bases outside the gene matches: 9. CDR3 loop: CASSPAVAGTNEQFF. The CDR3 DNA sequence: TGTGCCAGCAGCCCAGCGGTAGCGGGGACCAATGAGCAGTTCTTC.

CDR3 bases: TGTGCCAGCAGTGGCTCCCGGGACAGCTTCTACGAGCAGTACTTC. This codes for CASSGSRDSFYEQYF. The rearrangement joins TRBV6-5 to TRBJ2-7; TRBD1 agrees at 7 bases. The CDR3 runs to 15 residues. V dropped 5 bases and J dropped 3; count of bases not matched to a gene: 10. Germline V CDR1 and CDR2: MNHEY, SVGAGI.

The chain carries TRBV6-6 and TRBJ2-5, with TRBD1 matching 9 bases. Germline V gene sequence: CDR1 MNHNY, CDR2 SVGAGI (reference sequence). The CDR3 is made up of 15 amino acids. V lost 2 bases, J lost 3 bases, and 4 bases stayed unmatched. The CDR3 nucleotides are TGTGCCAGCAGTTACGACAGGGGGGTGAAAGAGACCCAGTACTTC. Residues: CASSYDRGVKETQYF.

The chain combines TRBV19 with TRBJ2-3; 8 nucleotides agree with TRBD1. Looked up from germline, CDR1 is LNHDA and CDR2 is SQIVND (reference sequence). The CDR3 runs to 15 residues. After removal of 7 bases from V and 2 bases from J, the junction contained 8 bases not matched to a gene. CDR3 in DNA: TGTGCCAGTACCACCGACAGGGGTTCCACAGATACGCAGTATTTT. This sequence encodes CASTTDRGSTDTQYF.